Each of the 32 T cell receptor beta chains below was sequenced from the same sample in a study of T cells expressing NK-cell markers (dated by TCRdb to about 2020). Libraries were prepared through 5' RACE. Instrument on record: Illumina HiSeq 2000. With the reads reprocessed by TCRdb, a single entry stands for each CDR3 protein sequence and no DNA is reported. This sample's table carries roughly 150,000 distinct CDR3 sequences. In total, the top ten clones hold around 18% of the sample. The sequenced sample was blood T cells: a sorted CD56 or NKG2C T cell subset, CD4+ or CD8+ T cells, or bulk PBMC T cells (not recorded which). These TCRs come from a woman aged 18-69 years in good health.

The chain uses TRBV10-3 and TRBJ1-1; the TCRdb D gene call, TRBD1, has no DNA to confirm it. Germline V gene sequence: CDR1 ENHRY, CDR2 SYGVKD. CDR3 length: 14 residues. The CDR3 loop is CAISSRTPNTEAFF.

This rearrangement joins TRBV4-2 to TRBJ2-5; the D gene TCRdb calls, TRBD2, cannot be checked with no DNA. This CDR3 is 16 amino acids long. Looked up from germline, CDR1 is LGHNA and CDR2 is YNFKEQ. CDR3: CASSRYSGGDEETQYF.

This rearrangement joins TRBV18 to TRBJ1-4. The CDR3 runs 16 residues. Germline V gives CDR1 KGHSH, CDR2 LQKENI. CDR3 in amino acids: CASSPTKDSTNEKLFF.

CDR3 sequence reads: CASSPRGAGSSGGEQFF. The chain employs TRBV4-1 and TRBJ2-1; TCRdb's D call, TRBD1, is unchecked because there is no DNA. The CDR3 consists of 17 residues. Germline loops: CDR1 MGHRA, CDR2 YSYEKL.

The chain joins TRBV20-1 to TRBJ2-2; TCRdb returns TRBD2, unconfirmable since there is no DNA. The CDR3 is 19 residues long. Germline V CDR1 and CDR2: DFQATT, SNEGSKA (reference sequence). CDR3 region: CSARDYSRLAGVFTGELFF.

J is TRBJ1-3 and V is TRBV5-1. The V gene's germline CDR1 is SGHRS and CDR2 YFSETQ. This CDR3 spans 16 amino acids. The CDR3 here is CASSLVSGDSGNTIYF.

The chain employs TRBV3-1 and TRBJ1-6. CDR1 is LGHDT and CDR2 is YNNKEL in the germline V gene (reference sequence). CDR3 size: 15 residues. This CDR3 is CASSQDRRSGSPLHF. Complete variable domain (other parts from reference TRBV3-1 and TRBJ1-6): DTAVSQTPKYLVTQMGNDKSIKCEQNLGHDTMYWYKQDSKKFLKIMFSYNNKELIINETVPNRFSPKSPDKAHLNLHINSLELGDSAVYFCASSQDRRSGSPLHFGNGTRLTVT.

V is TRBV6-1 and J is TRBJ1-1; TCRdb's D gene call, TRBD1, goes unchecked for lack of DNA. This CDR3 is built from 15 residues. Germline values: CDR1 MNHNS, CDR2 SASEGT. CDR3 in amino acids: CASSEGGLGFGEAFF.

This chain joins TRBV7-2 and TRBJ2-3; TCRdb indicates TRBD2, and absent DNA this call remains unverified. The CDR3 has 15 residues. Germline loops: CDR1 SGHTA, CDR2 FQGNSA. The CDR3 loop reads CASRNPMTSGRAQYF.

The rearrangement uses TRBV20-1 and TRBJ1-1; TCRdb's D call, TRBD1, is unchecked because there is no DNA. The CDR3 has 13 amino acids. In germline, CDR1 is DFQATT, CDR2 SNEGSKA (reference sequence). The CDR3 loop is CSARGGMTSEAFF.

The rearrangement links TRBV7-7 to TRBJ2-1; the D gene TCRdb calls, TRBD1, cannot be checked with no DNA. Germline V CDR1 and CDR2: SSHAT, FNYEAQ (reference sequence). The CDR3 runs 13 residues. CDR3 residues: CASSLGGGNEQFF.

The gene calls are TRBV12-3 or TRBV12-4 and TRBJ2-7; the TCRdb D gene call, TRBD2, has no DNA to confirm it. The CDR3 has 13 residues. The CDR3 loop is CASSLASGYEQYF.

The chain has TRBV29-1 and TRBJ1-1; TCRdb's D call of TRBD1 is untestable without DNA. This CDR3 has 15 amino acids. In germline, CDR1 is SQVTM, CDR2 ANQGSEA. Here the CDR3 reads CSVEDAGTANTEAFF.

The J gene is TRBJ1-1, the V gene TRBV10-3. CDR1 is ENHRY, CDR2 SYGVKD, per germline. The CDR3 consists of 14 residues. The CDR3 loop is CAISSGIGGTEAFF.

The chain has TRBV20-1 and TRBJ2-3; with no DNA, the TCRdb D assignment of TRBD1 cannot be verified. Germline CDR1 DFQATT, CDR2 SNEGSKA (reference sequence). CDR3 size: 14 residues. The CDR3 protein is CSASFRGGRDTQYF.

This chain uses TRBV5-1 with TRBJ2-6; absent DNA, TCRdb's TRBD1 call cannot be checked. The germline gives CDR1 SGHRS, CDR2 YFSETQ. There are 14 residues in the CDR3. The CDR3 sequence: CASSLGDRDNVLTF.

This sequence joins TRBV4-1 and TRBJ2-7; TCRdb proposes TRBD1, but this gene call is untestable without DNA. The CDR3 has 16 residues. CDR1 and CDR2 (germline): MGHRA, YSYEKL. CDR3 protein: CASSPIPGQGGYEQYF.

The CDR3 spells CASSLSLATGELFF. The chain employs TRBV7-8 and TRBJ2-2. The CDR3 runs to 14 residues. Germline loops: CDR1 SGHVS, CDR2 FQNEAQ.

The chain employs TRBV6-1 and TRBJ2-7; checking the TCRdb D call of TRBD2 is not possible without DNA. The CDR3 is 13 amino acids. Germline V gene sequence: CDR1 MNHNS, CDR2 SASEGT. The chain's CDR3 is CAIGLAGTGEQYF.

This sequence joins TRBV27 and TRBJ2-7; checking the TCRdb D call of TRBD2 is not possible without DNA. The CDR3 runs 17 residues. Germline V gene data show CDR1 as MNHEY and CDR2 as SMNVEV (reference sequence). CDR3 in amino acids: CASSLWGGRGQWPEQYF.

This rearrangement joins TRBV4-1 to TRBJ1-1; the TRBD1 assignment by TCRdb is unverifiable without DNA. CDR1 and CDR2 from the germline V gene are MGHRA and YSYEKL. The CDR3 runs to 14 residues. The CDR3 here is CASSQPPDRSEAFF.

The chain is built from TRBV2 and TRBJ1-1. The CDR3 contains 13 residues. Germline CDR1 and CDR2: SNHLY and FYNNEI. CDR3 amino acids: CASSEVEGTEAFF.

The J gene is TRBJ2-2, the V gene TRBV24-1. Germline lookup yields CDR1 KGHDR and CDR2 SFDVKD. This CDR3 spans 13 amino acids. CDR3 sequence: CATRQGHTGELFF.

The V and J genes are TRBV6-5 and TRBJ2-3; TCRdb selects TRBD2, and the lack of DNA leaves this call unchecked. The CDR3 runs to 16 residues. Germline V gene lookup returns CDR1 MNHEY and CDR2 SVGAGI. The chain's CDR3 is CASSYSAGGLQDTQYF.

This chain links TRBV7-8 with TRBJ1-5. Germline loops: CDR1 SGHVS, CDR2 FQNEAQ. This CDR3 is 15 amino acids long. This CDR3 is CASSPRWRGNQPQHF.

The chain has TRBV11-3 and TRBJ1-4; the TCRdb call, TRBD1, lacks DNA for checking. This CDR3 has 14 residues. CDR1 and CDR2 from the germline V gene are SGHNT and YENEEA. CDR3: CASRTSGINEKLFF.

V and J are TRBV7-9 and TRBJ1-1; TCRdb lists TRBD1, though no DNA is available to test this call. The CDR3 contains 13 residues. Germline CDR1 and CDR2: SEHNR and FQNEAQ (reference sequence). CDR3 protein: CASGGPRGTEAFF.

V gene TRBV9 combines with J gene TRBJ2-5; TCRdb's D call, TRBD2, is unchecked because there is no DNA. Germline V lookup: CDR1 SGDLS, CDR2 YYNGEE. The CDR3 covers 13 residues. CDR3 residues: CASSVGLLQTQYF.

The CDR3 protein is CSASTGADTQYF. J is TRBJ2-3 and V is TRBV20-1; TCRdb calls TRBD1, which cannot be checked without DNA. The CDR3 has 12 residues. In germline, CDR1 is DFQATT, CDR2 SNEGSKA (reference sequence).

V usage is TRBV5-1 and J usage is TRBJ2-1. Germline V gives CDR1 SGHRS, CDR2 YFSETQ. This CDR3 is 15 amino acids long. The CDR3 sequence is CASSLLTGLRYEQFF.

The chain employs TRBV12-3 or TRBV12-4 and TRBJ2-4; TCRdb's assignment of TRBD2 cannot be checked, as there is no DNA. The CDR3 length is 15 residues. CDR3 protein: CASSPSRGEGNIQYF.

The rearrangement joins TRBV6-1 to TRBJ2-7; absent DNA, TCRdb's TRBD2 call cannot be checked. This CDR3 has 15 amino acids. Germline CDR1 MNHNS, CDR2 SASEGT. The CDR3 sequence: CASSPALVAIYEQYF.